This T cell receptor (beta chain) was profiled in a study of regulatory T cells in long-lasting Graves disease. Study-level information: Newly diagnosed Graves' patients had under 3 months of antithyroid drugs. General study results and limits: Those with persistent Graves' had less TCR diversity than newly diagnosed patients.

TCR beta libraries were built with iRepertoire HTBI primers and Arm-PCR of CDR3 regions. In TCRdb, the multiplex PCR reads were re-called with MiXCR into one record per CDR3 protein. This table holds approximately 480,000 distinct CDR3 sequences, 15% to 20% found once. Turning to this clonotype: Its antigen is still unknown. A read error is possible here, since a much larger clone lies one base away.

The CDR3 runs to 13 residues. Germline V gene sequence: CDR1 SGHAT, CDR2 FQNNGV. Trimming left V 3 bases short and J 8 bases short, with 8 bases between. Time point indicated: newly diagnosed GD, antithyroid drugs for less than 3 months. Preparation of the TCR library used RNA extracted from PBMCs. With EDTA tubes as the receptacles, 7.5 to 10 milliliters of peripheral blood were drawn. These data were likewise used in another study, on T cells in Graves' hyperthyroidism and ophthalmopathy. That report notes: Prediction of ophthalmopathy progression came a median approximately 7 months pre-onset.

V and J are TRBV11-2 and TRBJ1-6; D unresolved. The sequence was collected from a man aged 35-49 years with Graves disease. The sample in question was peripheral blood mononuclear cells (PBMCs), obtained at new diagnosis, from a patient treated with antithyroid drugs. CDR3 bases: TGTGCCAGCAGCTTGAGAAGCTATTCACCCCTCCACTTT. Encoded protein: CASSLRSYSPLHF.